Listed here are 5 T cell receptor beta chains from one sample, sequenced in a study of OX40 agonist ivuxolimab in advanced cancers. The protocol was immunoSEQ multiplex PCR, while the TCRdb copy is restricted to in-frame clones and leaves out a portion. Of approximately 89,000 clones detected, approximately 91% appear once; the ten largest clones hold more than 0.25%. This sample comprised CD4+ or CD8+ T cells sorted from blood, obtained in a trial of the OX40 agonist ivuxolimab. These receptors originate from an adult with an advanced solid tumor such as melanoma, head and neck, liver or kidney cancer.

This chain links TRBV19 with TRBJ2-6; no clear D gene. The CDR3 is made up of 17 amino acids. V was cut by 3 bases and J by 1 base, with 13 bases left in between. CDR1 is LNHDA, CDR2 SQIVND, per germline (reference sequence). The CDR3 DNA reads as TGTGCCAGTAGTATCTCGCAGGCGAAGTCTGGGGCCAACGTCCTGACTTTC. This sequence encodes CASSISQAKSGANVLTF.

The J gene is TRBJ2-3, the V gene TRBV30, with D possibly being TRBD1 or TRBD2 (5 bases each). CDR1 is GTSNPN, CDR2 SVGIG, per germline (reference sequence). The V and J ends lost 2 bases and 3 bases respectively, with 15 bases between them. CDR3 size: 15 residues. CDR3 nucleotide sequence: TGTGCCTGGAGTACCCCGGGTGGGGGTACAGATACGCAGTATTTT. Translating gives CAWSTPGGGTDTQYF.

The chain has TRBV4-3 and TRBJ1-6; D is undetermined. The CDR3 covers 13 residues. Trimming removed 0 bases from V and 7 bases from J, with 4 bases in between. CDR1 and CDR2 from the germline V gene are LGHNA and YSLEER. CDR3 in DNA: TGCGCCAGCAGCCAAGAGCTAAATTCACCCCTCCACTTT. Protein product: CASSQELNSPLHF.

CDR3 in amino acids: CASSLWGRIIHEQYF. CDR3 nucleotide sequence: TGTGCCAGCAGCTTATGGGGACGGATTATTCACGAGCAGTACTTC. The chain joins TRBV7-9 to TRBJ2-7; either TRBD1 or TRBD2 may supply D (5 bases each). Germline CDR1 reads SEHNR; CDR2 reads FQNEAQ (reference sequence). CDR3 length: 15 amino acids. V was shortened by 2 bases and J by 5 bases, with 16 bases between the two germline ends.

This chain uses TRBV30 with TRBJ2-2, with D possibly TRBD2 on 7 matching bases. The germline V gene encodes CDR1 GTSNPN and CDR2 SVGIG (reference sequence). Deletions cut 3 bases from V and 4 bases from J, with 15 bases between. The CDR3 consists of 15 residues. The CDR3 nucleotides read TGTGCCTGGAGAACCCGGGGGGCGGCCACCGGGGAGCTGTTTTTT. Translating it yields CAWRTRGAATGELFF.